The clone carrying this T cell receptor beta chain was found a few times. Its antigen is still unknown. Produced via immunoSEQ multiplex PCR; TCRdb's table is partial and in-frame only. The data show 25,000 to 30,000 clones, with approximately 78% seen just once and 3.4% held by the top ten. The data originate from a study of T cells in narcolepsy. As for the study in general: Donors had narcolepsy type 1 or type 2, or were healthy controls.

Study outcomes and limitations: Some memory CD4+ repertoires had no autoreactive clone sequences. Blood of same and different patients, but not healthy controls, reportedly held recurring autoreactive clonotypes. Comparing one patient's CSF and blood CD4+ clonotypes highlighted HCRT- and TRIB2-specific autoreactive clonotypes.

Germline CDR1 is KGHSH and CDR2 is LQKENI. The germline V and J ends were trimmed by 2 bases and 6 bases, with 11 bases remaining between them. The CDR3 spans 14 residues. The V gene is TRBV18, the J gene TRBJ2-4; D is possibly TRBD2 (6 bases). This clonotype originated in a human donor with narcolepsy. The material sequenced was CD45RA- memory CD4+ T cells from PBMCs. The CDR3 here is CASSPGGFGNIQYF. The CDR3 nucleotides are TGTGCCAGCTCACCAGGAGGGTTCGGAAACATTCAGTACTTC.